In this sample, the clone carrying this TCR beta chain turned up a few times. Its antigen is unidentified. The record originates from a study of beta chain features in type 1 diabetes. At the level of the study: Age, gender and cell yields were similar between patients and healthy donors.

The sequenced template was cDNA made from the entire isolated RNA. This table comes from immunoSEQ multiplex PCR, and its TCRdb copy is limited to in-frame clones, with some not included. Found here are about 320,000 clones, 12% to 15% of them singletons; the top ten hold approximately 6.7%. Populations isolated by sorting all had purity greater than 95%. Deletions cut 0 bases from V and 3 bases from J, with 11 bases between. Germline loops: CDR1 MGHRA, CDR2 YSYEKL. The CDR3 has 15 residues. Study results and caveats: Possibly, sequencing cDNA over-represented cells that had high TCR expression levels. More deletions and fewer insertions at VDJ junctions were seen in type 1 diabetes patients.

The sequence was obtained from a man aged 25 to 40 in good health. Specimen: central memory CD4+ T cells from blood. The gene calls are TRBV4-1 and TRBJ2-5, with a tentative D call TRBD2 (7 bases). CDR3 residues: CASSQEGGAKETQYF. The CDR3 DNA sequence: TGCGCCAGCAGCCAAGAGGGGGGGGCCAAAGAGACCCAGTACTTC.